A selection of T cell receptor beta chains follows, all from one sample in a study of cytomegalovirus exposure and HLA in healthy donors. Libraries were prepared by immunoSEQ multiplex PCR; TCRdb keeps only in-frame clonotypes and omits some of them. Found here are more than 110,000 clones, roughly 82% of them singletons; the top ten hold 6% to 8.5%. Sample: PBMCs. Every receptor here comes from a man under 40 in good health and CMV-seronegative. CDR3s include the opening cysteine and the closing phenylalanine or tryptophan. D genes are given only for firm matches. A row's size may be missing; if present it is once, few, many or a size class.

abundance: .
d_gene: .
v_gene: TRBV18
j_gene: TRBJ2-4
CDR3aa: CASSSSLPGDGKNIQYF
CDR3nt: TGTGCCAGCTCATCTTCTTTACCGGGAGACGGAAAAAACATTCAGTACTTC

abundance: .
d_gene: .
v_gene: TRBV28
j_gene: TRBJ1-4
CDR3aa: CASSSSQGRGEKLFF
CDR3nt: TGTGCCAGCAGTTCCTCTCAGGGCAGGGGAGAAAAACTGTTTTTT

abundance: .
d_gene: .
v_gene: TRBV6-6
j_gene: TRBJ1-5
CDR3aa: CASSSAGLNQPQHF
CDR3nt: TGTGCCAGCAGTTCCGCTGGCTTGAATCAGCCCCAGCATTTT

abundance: .
d_gene: .
v_gene: TRBV19
j_gene: TRBJ1-1
CDR3aa: CASSPGHQNTEAFF
CDR3nt: TGTGCCAGTAGTCCGGGACATCAGAACACTGAAGCTTTCTTT

abundance: .
d_gene: .
v_gene: TRBV29-1
j_gene: TRBJ2-4
CDR3aa: CSVVWAGNSQYF
CDR3nt: TGCAGCGTTGTCTGGGCTGGAAACAGTCAGTACTTC

abundance: .
d_gene: TRBD2
v_gene: TRBV5-1
j_gene: TRBJ2-1
CDR3aa: CASAREDNEQFF
CDR3nt: TGCGCCAGCGCCCGGGAGGACAATGAGCAGTTCTTC

abundance: .
d_gene: .
v_gene: TRBV5-8
j_gene: TRBJ1-1
CDR3aa: CASSPTQAGETEAFF
CDR3nt: TGTGCCAGCAGCCCCACCCAGGCAGGGGAGACTGAAGCTTTCTTT

abundance: .
d_gene: TRBD2
v_gene: TRBV9
j_gene: TRBJ2-2
CDR3aa: CASSVGLAGRDTGELFF
CDR3nt: TGTGCCAGCAGCGTAGGACTAGCGGGGCGGGACACCGGGGAGCTGTTTTTT

abundance: .
d_gene: TRBD1
v_gene: TRBV18
j_gene: TRBJ2-7
CDR3aa: CASSSGQGVGEQYF
CDR3nt: TGTGCCAGCTCATCAGGACAGGGGGTGGGCGAGCAGTACTTC

abundance: .
d_gene: .
v_gene: TRBV5-6
j_gene: TRBJ1-1
CDR3aa: CASSFSGGGWGTEAFF
CDR3nt: TGTGCCAGCAGCTTCTCCGGGGGGGGCTGGGGCACTGAAGCTTTCTTT

abundance: .
d_gene: .
v_gene: TRBV4-1
j_gene: TRBJ2-7
CDR3aa: CASSQDPEQLNYEQYF
CDR3nt: TGCGCCAGCAGCCAAGACCCCGAACAGCTGAACTACGAGCAGTACTTC

abundance: few
d_gene: .
v_gene: TRBV2
j_gene: TRBJ2-7
CDR3aa: CASSGGTRQEQYF
CDR3nt: TGTGCCAGCAGTGGAGGGACACGCCAGGAGCAGTACTTC

abundance: .
d_gene: .
v_gene: TRBV2
j_gene: TRBJ2-7
CDR3aa: CASKGGGSSYEQYF
CDR3nt: TGTGCCAGCAAGGGGGGGGGAAGCTCCTACGAGCAGTACTTC

abundance: .
d_gene: .
v_gene: TRBV9
j_gene: TRBJ2-5
CDR3aa: CASSVVGGTQYF
CDR3nt: TGTGCCAGCAGCGTAGTAGGCGGGACCCAGTACTTC

abundance: once
d_gene: TRBD1
v_gene: TRBV6-4
j_gene: TRBJ2-1
CDR3aa: CASSDSMGPGGEQFF
CDR3nt: TGTGCCAGCAGTGACTCGATGGGGCCAGGGGGTGAGCAGTTCTTC

abundance: few
d_gene: TRBD1
v_gene: TRBV6-6
j_gene: TRBJ1-2
CDR3aa: CASTWTGDGYTF
CDR3nt: TGTGCCAGCACCTGGACAGGGGATGGCTACACCTTC

abundance: once
d_gene: .
v_gene: TRBV6-6
j_gene: TRBJ1-4
CDR3aa: CASSYSYGRGEKLFF
CDR3nt: TGTGCCAGCAGTTACTCGTACGGACGGGGTGAAAAACTGTTTTTT

abundance: once
d_gene: .
v_gene: TRBV19
j_gene: TRBJ1-1
CDR3aa: CASTLRGNTEAFF
CDR3nt: TGTGCCAGTACGCTAAGGGGGAACACTGAAGCTTTCTTT

abundance: .
d_gene: TRBD1
v_gene: TRBV7-8
j_gene: TRBJ2-7
CDR3aa: CASTTGVTSYEQYF
CDR3nt: TGTGCCAGCACTACAGGGGTTACATCCTACGAGCAGTACTTC

abundance: .
d_gene: TRBD1
v_gene: TRBV25-1
j_gene: TRBJ2-7
CDR3aa: CASSDRTGEGYEQYF
CDR3nt: TGTGCCAGCAGTGACCGGACAGGGGAGGGTTACGAGCAGTACTTC

abundance: .
d_gene: .
v_gene: TRBV21-1
j_gene: TRBJ1-3
CDR3aa: CASSKRGRSGNTIYF
CDR3nt: TGTGCCAGCAGCAAAAGGGGGCGCTCAGGAAACACCATATATTTT

abundance: .
d_gene: TRBD2
v_gene: TRBV2
j_gene: TRBJ2-1
CDR3aa: CASAGGGGSYNEQFF
CDR3nt: TGTGCCAGTGCCGGTGGGGGGGGCTCCTACAATGAGCAGTTCTTC

abundance: .
d_gene: .
v_gene: TRBV7-9
j_gene: TRBJ1-1
CDR3aa: CASSLGAGSNTEAFF
CDR3nt: TGTGCCAGCAGCTTAGGGGCGGGAAGTAACACTGAAGCTTTCTTT

abundance: .
d_gene: .
v_gene: TRBV29-1
j_gene: TRBJ2-4
CDR3aa: CSVDQAGAKNSQYF
CDR3nt: TGCAGCGTTGATCAGGCAGGCGCCAAAAACAGTCAGTACTTC

abundance: .
d_gene: .
v_gene: TRBV10-2
j_gene: TRBJ2-1
CDR3aa: CASTESLANYYNEQFF
CDR3nt: TGCGCCAGCACCGAATCCCTAGCCAATTACTACAATGAGCAGTTCTTC

abundance: .
d_gene: TRBD2
v_gene: TRBV7-2
j_gene: TRBJ2-5
CDR3aa: CASSSIAGDETQYF
CDR3nt: TGTGCCAGCAGCTCCATTGCGGGGGACGAGACCCAGTACTTC

abundance: .
d_gene: .
v_gene: TRBV7-9
j_gene: TRBJ1-4
CDR3aa: CASTTQAFNEKLFF
CDR3nt: TGTGCCAGCACCACCCAGGCCTTTAATGAAAAACTGTTTTTT

abundance: .
d_gene: .
v_gene: TRBV28
j_gene: TRBJ1-5
CDR3aa: CASSPKRGFGNQPQHF
CDR3nt: TGTGCCAGCAGCCCTAAGCGGGGTTTTGGCAATCAGCCCCAGCATTTT

abundance: .
d_gene: TRBD2
v_gene: TRBV29-1
j_gene: TRBJ2-3
CDR3aa: CSALPGLGTDTQYF
CDR3nt: TGCAGCGCCTTACCGGGACTAGGCACAGATACGCAGTATTTT

abundance: .
d_gene: .
v_gene: TRBV19
j_gene: TRBJ1-1
CDR3aa: CASSINRQAEAFF
CDR3nt: TGTGCCAGTAGTATAAACAGACAAGCTGAAGCTTTCTTT

abundance: few
d_gene: TRBD2
v_gene: TRBV5-1
j_gene: TRBJ2-3
CDR3aa: CASSLGGGATDTQYF
CDR3nt: TGCGCCAGCAGCTTGGGCGGGGGGGCCACAGATACGCAGTATTTT

abundance: .
d_gene: .
v_gene: TRBV19
j_gene: TRBJ2-1
CDR3aa: CASSRSPSDNEQFF
CDR3nt: TGTGCCAGTAGTCGCAGCCCCAGCGACAATGAGCAGTTCTTC

abundance: .
d_gene: TRBD2
v_gene: TRBV29-1
j_gene: TRBJ2-3
CDR3aa: CSVELAGITDTQYF
CDR3nt: TGCAGCGTTGAACTAGCGGGGATCACAGATACGCAGTATTTT

abundance: .
d_gene: TRBD1
v_gene: TRBV5-8
j_gene: TRBJ1-2
CDR3aa: CASSLVRTGVGYTF
CDR3nt: TGTGCCAGCAGCTTGGTGAGAACAGGGGTTGGCTACACCTTC

abundance: .
d_gene: TRBD1
v_gene: TRBV28
j_gene: TRBJ1-2
CDR3aa: CATRQGARYGYTF
CDR3nt: TGTGCCACCCGACAGGGGGCAAGGTATGGCTACACCTTC

abundance: .
d_gene: .
v_gene: TRBV7-2
j_gene: TRBJ2-2
CDR3aa: CASREQGRTNTGELFF
CDR3nt: TGTGCCAGCAGGGAGCAGGGGAGAACGAACACCGGGGAGCTGTTTTTT

abundance: .
d_gene: .
v_gene: TRBV7-9
j_gene: TRBJ2-1
CDR3aa: CASSLGRALYNEQFF
CDR3nt: TGTGCCAGCAGCTTGGGCCGAGCCCTTTACAATGAGCAGTTCTTC

abundance: .
d_gene: .
v_gene: TRBV29-1
j_gene: TRBJ2-5
CDR3aa: CSVNGVRHRETQYF
CDR3nt: TGCAGCGTTAACGGGGTTCGCCATCGAGAGACCCAGTACTTC

abundance: .
d_gene: TRBD1
v_gene: TRBV6-5
j_gene: TRBJ1-3
CDR3aa: CASSLQGAGNTIYF
CDR3nt: TGTGCCAGCAGTTTACAGGGGGCTGGAAACACCATATATTTT

abundance: .
d_gene: .
v_gene: TRBV27
j_gene: TRBJ2-7
CDR3aa: CASRLTGVNEQYF
CDR3nt: TGTGCCAGCAGGCTGACAGGAGTTAACGAGCAGTACTTC

abundance: .
d_gene: TRBD1
v_gene: TRBV2
j_gene: TRBJ1-6
CDR3aa: CASSFGDRDNSPLHF
CDR3nt: TGTGCCAGCTCTTTCGGGGACAGGGACAATTCACCCCTCCACTTT

abundance: .
d_gene: .
v_gene: TRBV10-1
j_gene: TRBJ2-3
CDR3aa: CASSEMRGLSTDTQYF
CDR3nt: TGCGCCAGCAGTGAGATGAGGGGACTTAGCACAGATACGCAGTATTTT

abundance: .
d_gene: .
v_gene: TRBV19
j_gene: TRBJ1-1
CDR3aa: CASSIRDSTNTEAFF
CDR3nt: TGTGCCAGTAGTATTAGAGACAGTACGAACACTGAAGCTTTCTTT

abundance: .
d_gene: .
v_gene: TRBV6-5
j_gene: TRBJ1-2
CDR3aa: CASSPGQHTIMCTF
CDR3nt: TGTGCCAGCAGTCCTGGACAGCACACTATAATGTGCACCTTC

abundance: .
d_gene: TRBD1
v_gene: TRBV7-8
j_gene: TRBJ2-1
CDR3aa: CASSLGTGYKQFF
CDR3nt: TGTGCCAGCAGCCTCGGGACAGGGTATAAGCAGTTCTTC

abundance: .
d_gene: TRBD1
v_gene: TRBV10-3
j_gene: TRBJ2-2
CDR3aa: CAISTGETGELFF
CDR3nt: TGTGCCATCAGTACAGGGGAAACCGGGGAGCTGTTTTTT

abundance: .
d_gene: .
v_gene: TRBV9
j_gene: TRBJ1-2
CDR3aa: CASSVDGRGIYGYTF
CDR3nt: TGTGCCAGCAGCGTAGATGGCAGGGGTATCTATGGCTACACCTTC

abundance: once
d_gene: .
v_gene: TRBV6-6
j_gene: TRBJ1-1
CDR3aa: CASSYTDRHTEAFF
CDR3nt: TGTGCCAGCAGTTACACGGACAGACACACTGAAGCTTTCTTT

abundance: .
d_gene: TRBD2
v_gene: TRBV11-2
j_gene: TRBJ2-3
CDR3aa: CASSSRAGGRTDTQYF
CDR3nt: TGTGCCAGCAGCTCCCGCGCGGGGGGCCGCACAGATACGCAGTATTTT

abundance: few
d_gene: TRBD1
v_gene: TRBV6-5
j_gene: TRBJ2-7
CDR3aa: CASSEQGAKQYF
CDR3nt: TGTGCCAGCAGTGAACAGGGGGCGAAGCAGTACTTC

abundance: medium-sized
d_gene: .
v_gene: TRBV6-6
j_gene: TRBJ2-2
CDR3aa: CASHDRTDLPGELFF
CDR3nt: TGTGCCAGCCACGATCGGACAGATCTCCCCGGGGAGCTGTTTTTT

abundance: .
d_gene: .
v_gene: TRBV5-5
j_gene: TRBJ2-7
CDR3aa: CASSLADRTYEQYF
CDR3nt: TGTGCCAGCAGCTTAGCGGACAGAACCTACGAGCAGTACTTC

abundance: .
d_gene: TRBD2
v_gene: TRBV7-9
j_gene: TRBJ2-7
CDR3aa: CASSPPSGGGPYEQYF
CDR3nt: TGTGCCAGCAGCCCTCCCTCGGGCGGGGGGCCCTACGAGCAGTACTTC

abundance: .
d_gene: .
v_gene: TRBV7-9
j_gene: TRBJ1-2
CDR3aa: CASSAGPEPGYTF
CDR3nt: TGTGCCAGCAGCGCGGGACCAGAACCTGGCTACACCTTC